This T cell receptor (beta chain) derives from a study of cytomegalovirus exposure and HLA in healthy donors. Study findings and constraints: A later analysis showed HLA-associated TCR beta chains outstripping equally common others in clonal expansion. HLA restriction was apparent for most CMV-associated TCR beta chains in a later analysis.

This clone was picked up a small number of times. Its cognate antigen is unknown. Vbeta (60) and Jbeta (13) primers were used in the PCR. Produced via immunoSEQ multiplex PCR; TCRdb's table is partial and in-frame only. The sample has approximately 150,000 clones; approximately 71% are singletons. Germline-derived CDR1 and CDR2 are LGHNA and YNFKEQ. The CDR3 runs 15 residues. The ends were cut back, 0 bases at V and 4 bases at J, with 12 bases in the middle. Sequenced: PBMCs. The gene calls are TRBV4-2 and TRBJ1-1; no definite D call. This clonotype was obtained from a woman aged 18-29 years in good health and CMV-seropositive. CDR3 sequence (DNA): TGTGCCAGCAGCCAAGATTATGTAGGGAGCACTGAAGCTTTCTTT. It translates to CASSQDYVGSTEAFF.